The 19 T cell receptor beta chains below were found in one sample sequenced in a study of regulatory T cells in long-lasting Graves disease (dated by TCRdb to the early 2020s). The library came from multiplex PCR. Sequencing instrument: Illumina HiSeq 4000. iRepertoire HTBI primers and Arm-PCR amplification of CDR3 regions were used to construct TCR beta libraries. TCRdb took the public reads, trimmed them with fastp at Q25, ran MiXCR for clone calling and kept in-frame beta chains. Each record represents a unique CDR3 protein, reported with the most common genes and DNA among its rows. This sample lists about 420,000 distinct CDR3 sequences; less than 20% were detected once. The ten largest clones represent roughly 23% of the sample. Sample time point, as interpreted from the label and publication: newly diagnosed GD, antithyroid drugs for less than 3 months. RNA was extracted from PBMCs in TRIzol for both TCR sequencing and RNA sequencing.

These sequences were also reported in another study, on T cells in Graves' hyperthyroidism and ophthalmopathy.

Source: peripheral blood mononuclear cells (PBMCs), taken at new diagnosis, from a patient treated with antithyroid drugs. These receptors all stem from a young woman with Graves disease. Donor details come from another sample of the same person, matched by shared clones.

DNA for the CDR3: TGTGCCAGCAGCCAACAGAAGCCCTACTATTCACCCCTCCACTTT. Translated, it gives CASSQQKPYYSPLHF. The chain uses TRBV14 and TRBJ1-6; D uncertain. Per germline, CDR1 SGHDN and CDR2 FVKESK. The CDR3 length is 15 residues. Trimming left V 2 bases short and J 8 bases short, with 13 bases between.

This clonotype occurred many times. The chain combines TRBV20-1 with TRBJ2-7; 7 positions agree with TRBD2. The germline V gene encodes CDR1 DFQATT and CDR2 SNEGSKA (reference sequence). This CDR3 has 16 amino acids. The V gene end was trimmed by 1 base and the J gene end by 3 bases; junction bases not matched to a gene: 12. CDR3 protein: CSARVLRLASGYEQYF. CDR3 nucleotide sequence: TGCAGTGCTAGAGTTTTGCGACTAGCTTCAGGCTACGAGCAGTACTTC.

The rearrangement links TRBV4-2 to TRBJ2-5; weak D call: TRBD1 (6 bases). CDR1 and CDR2 from the germline V gene are LGHNA and YNFKEQ. The CDR3 runs 18 residues. V was pared by 0 bases and J by 1 base, with 18 bases between. Written as DNA, the CDR3 is TGTGCCAGCAGCCAAGATGGAACAGGGATTAGGGGCCAAGAGACCCAGTACTTC. Encoded protein: CASSQDGTGIRGQETQYF.

This clonotype was found once. Without the conserved terminal phenylalanine or tryptophan, this CDR3 likely stems from a read error. This rearrangement joins TRBV27 to TRBJ1-1; 10 bases match TRBD1. V gave up 6 bases and J gave up 4 bases; unmatched junction bases: 8. Germline-derived CDR1 and CDR2 are MNHEY and SMNVEV (reference sequence). CDR3 length: 15 amino acids. The CDR3: CASRGTGVTVTEAFL. The CDR3 DNA reads TGTGCCAGCAGAGGGACAGGGGTCACCGTCACTGAAGCTTTCCTT.

V usage is TRBV6-1 and J usage is TRBJ2-1, with TRBD2 as a possible D gene (5 bases). Trimming left V 6 bases short and J 7 bases short, with 19 bases between. CDR1 is MNHNS, CDR2 SASEGT, per germline. CDR3 length: 15 residues. The CDR3 DNA sequence: TGTGCCAGCAGGGAGGATCCCAGTTTAGGGAATGAGCAGTTCTTC. This codes for CASREDPSLGNEQFF.

This clonotype came up a few times. A far larger clone is just one base off, so this is likely a read error. The V and J genes are TRBV9 and TRBJ2-7; TRBD2 aligns across 11 bases. The V gene's germline CDR1 is SGDLS and CDR2 YYNGEE. The J segment lost 2 bases and the V segment lost 4 bases, leaving 5 bases of the junction unmatched. The CDR3 is 15 residues long. This CDR3 is CASSSIAGGTYEQYF. The DNA for the CDR3 is TGTGCCAGCAGCTCTATAGCGGGAGGGACCTACGAGCAGTACTTC.

This clonotype was counted at least ten times. V gene TRBV2 combines with J gene TRBJ2-7, with TRBD1 identical over 7 bases. V trimming: 0 bases; J trimming: 4 bases; junction bases outside the gene matches: 6. This CDR3 has 15 residues. Looked up from germline, CDR1 is SNHLY and CDR2 is FYNNEI. For the CDR3, the DNA is TGTGCCAGCAGTGAAGCCCACAGGGGCGGGTACGAGCAGTACTTC. Its translation: CASSEAHRGGYEQYF.

This clonotype showed up many times. This chain uses TRBV27 with TRBJ1-5; D ambiguous. The CDR3 totals 16 residues. V lost 5 bases and J lost 0, with 14 bases in between. The V gene's germline CDR1 is MNHEY and CDR2 SMNVEV (reference sequence). CDR3 in amino acids: CASSLSAPYSNQPQHF. CDR3 DNA: TGTGCCAGCAGTCTGTCAGCTCCCTATAGCAATCAGCCCCAGCATTTT.

This clonotype turned up a few times. V and J are TRBV7-9 and TRBJ2-7; either TRBD1 or TRBD2 may fit D (6 bases each). The CDR3 is made up of 12 amino acids. Germline V gene data show CDR1 as SEHNR and CDR2 as FQNEAQ (reference sequence). Trimming removed 6 bases at V and 4 bases at J, with 10 bases between. The CDR3 loop reads CASRGGQYEQYF. CDR3 nucleotide sequence: TGTGCCAGCAGGGGGGGCCAATACGAGCAGTACTTC.

A single count supports this clonotype. At one end the junction does not follow the germline gene, possibly because of a read error. The chain has TRBV11-3 and TRBJ2-3; 13 bases match TRBD2. The germline gives CDR1 SGHNT, CDR2 YENEEA. The CDR3 contains 17 residues. CDR3 in amino acids: CASSPMSGLAGTDTQFF. DNA for the CDR3: TGTGCCAGCAGCCCCATGTCGGGACTAGCGGGGACAGATACGCAGTTTTTT.

This clonotype was counted at least ten times. The chain carries TRBV28 and TRBJ1-2; D is uncertain. This CDR3 contains 13 residues. The V gene lost 6 bases and the J gene lost 4 bases, with 12 bases spanning the gap. Germline loops: CDR1 MDHEN, CDR2 SYDVKM. The CDR3 region is CASSNSGSYGYTF. The DNA of the CDR3 is TGTGCCAGCAGCAACAGCGGGAGCTATGGCTACACCTTC.

In its sample, this clonotype was seen a few times. This chain joins TRBV28 and TRBJ1-1, with 10 bases aligning to TRBD1. V gave up 9 bases and J gave up 6 bases; unmatched junction bases: 7. The CDR3 is 13 amino acids. Germline V gene data show CDR1 as MDHEN and CDR2 as SYDVKM. Here the CDR3 reads CASHGTGVSEAFF. For the CDR3, the DNA is TGTGCCAGTCACGGGACAGGGGTTTCTGAAGCTTTCTTT.

The chain joins TRBV12-3 or TRBV12-4 to TRBJ2-1; 13 bases line up with TRBD2. V was pared by 6 bases and J by 6 bases, with 8 bases of the junction left unmatched. CDR3 length: 16 residues. The CDR3 loop is CASRVAGTSGINEQFF. For the CDR3, the DNA is TGTGCCAGCAGAGTTGCCGGGACTAGCGGGATCAATGAGCAGTTCTTC.

This clonotype was counted only a few times. The genes are TRBV6-2 or TRBV6-3 and TRBJ2-1; D not certain. From germline, CDR1 is MNHEY and CDR2 SVGEGT. The CDR3 is 15 amino acids. Trimming removed 3 bases from V and 1 base from J, with 10 bases in between. In DNA form, the CDR3 reads TGTGCCAGCAGTTATGCGAAGCCATCCTACAATGAGCAGTTCTTC. Translated, it gives CASSYAKPSYNEQFF.

As regards this clonotype: Since no conserved phenylalanine or tryptophan closes the CDR3, a read error is the likely cause. The genes are TRBV18 and TRBJ1-1; D unclear. Germline values: CDR1 KGHSH, CDR2 LQKENI. V dropped 3 bases and J dropped 1 base, with 6 bases sitting between them. This CDR3 is built from 13 residues. The CDR3 protein is CASSPTANTEAFS. The CDR3 coding sequence is TGTGCCAGCTCACCCACAGCGAACACTGAAGCTTTCTCT.

This clonotype was found many times. The CDR3 DNA follows: TGTGCCAGCAGCGCTCTCTCAGGGGCCACTGAAGCTTTCTTT. This gives the protein CASSALSGATEAFF. The chain combines TRBV9 with TRBJ1-1; TRBD1 is a possible D gene (6 bases). Looked up from germline, CDR1 is SGDLS and CDR2 is YYNGEE. The CDR3 has 14 residues. V gave up 3 bases and J gave up 4 bases, with 13 bases separating them.

This clonotype was observed a few times. The chain combines TRBV11-2 with TRBJ2-1, with no clear D. This CDR3 contains 11 residues. Per the germline V gene, CDR1 is SGHAT and CDR2 is FQNNGV. Trimming took off 5 bases at V and 8 bases at J, with 7 bases between the two ends. The CDR3 nucleotides read TGTGCCAGCAGCCCAAGCGATGAGCAGTTCTTC. This encodes CASSPSDEQFF.

This clonotype has a count of ten or more. This chain's CDR3 is CASSLQLRANYGYTF. The CDR3 coding sequence is TGTGCCAGCAGTTTACAACTGAGAGCTAACTATGGCTACACCTTC. This sequence joins TRBV28 and TRBJ1-2; D ambiguous. V was trimmed by 2 bases and J by 0 bases, leaving 10 bases between them. The CDR3 sequence is 15 residues long. Germline CDR1 and CDR2: MDHEN and SYDVKM.

This clonotype occurred many times. The chain couples TRBV18 to TRBJ2-1; 15 bases map to TRBD2. The CDR3 is made up of 14 amino acids. V lost 3 bases to trimming and J lost 9 bases; unmatched junction nucleotides: 0. Germline CDR1 KGHSH, CDR2 LQKENI. The CDR3 region is CASSPGLAGGEQFF. CDR3 sequence (DNA): TGTGCCAGCTCACCGGGACTAGCGGGAGGTGAGCAGTTCTTC.